The 4 T cell receptor beta chains reported below all come from one sample, sequenced in a study of blood T cell repertoires in COVID-19. Using immunoSEQ multiplex PCR, the repertoire was profiled, and TCRdb retains in-frame clones only, with some absent. The sample holds 250,000 to 350,000 clones, 87% seen once. Source material: peripheral blood. These receptors originate from a woman aged 50 to 60 who had recovered from COVID-19.

A few counts support this clone. The sample holds other DNA sequences that translate to the same CDR3. The V and J genes are TRBV20-1 and TRBJ2-2; maybe TRBD1 (5 bases). Germline loops: CDR1 DFQATT, CDR2 SNEGSKA (reference sequence). The CDR3 sequence is 11 residues long. V was trimmed by 3 bases and J by 6 bases, leaving 5 bases between them. The CDR3 nucleotides read TGCAGTGCTAGGGGGCCCGGGGAGCTGTTTTTT. Its protein product is CSARGPGELFF.

This sequence joins TRBV7-9 and TRBJ1-1; D unresolved. The germline CDR1 and CDR2 sequences are SEHNR and FQNEAQ (reference sequence). V lost 5 bases and J lost 1, with 14 bases in between. This CDR3 has 15 amino acids. The CDR3 nucleotides read TGTGCCAGCAGCAAAACGGGGATCGCGAACACTGAAGCTTTCTTT. Translated, it gives CASSKTGIANTEAFF. The variable domain in full, with the rest retrieved from reference TRBV7-9 and TRBJ1-1, is DTGVSQNPRHKITKRGQNVTFRCDPISEHNRLYWYRQTLGQGPEFLTYFQNEAQLEKSRLLSDRFSAERPKGSFSTLEIQRTEQGDSAMYLCASSKTGIANTEAFFGQGTRLTVV.

DNA for the CDR3: TGTGCCAGCAGTCCAGACACCGGGGAGCTGTTTTTT. It is translated as CASSPDTGELFF. V usage is TRBV7-6 and J usage is TRBJ2-2; D not resolved. Germline CDR1 reads SGHVS; CDR2 reads FNYEAQ. The CDR3 is 12 residues long. Trimming shortened V by 6 bases and J by 3 bases, and 5 bases separated the two germline ends.

The chain is built from TRBV6-5 and TRBJ1-6, with TRBD1 as a possible D gene (6 bases). The germline V gene encodes CDR1 MNHEY and CDR2 SVGAGI. Trimming cost V 9 bases and J 7 bases, with 16 bases left between them. CDR3 size: 14 residues. The CDR3 region is CASRGQVWNSPLHF. CDR3 coding DNA: TGTGCCAGTCGGGGACAAGTCTGGAATTCACCCCTCCACTTT.